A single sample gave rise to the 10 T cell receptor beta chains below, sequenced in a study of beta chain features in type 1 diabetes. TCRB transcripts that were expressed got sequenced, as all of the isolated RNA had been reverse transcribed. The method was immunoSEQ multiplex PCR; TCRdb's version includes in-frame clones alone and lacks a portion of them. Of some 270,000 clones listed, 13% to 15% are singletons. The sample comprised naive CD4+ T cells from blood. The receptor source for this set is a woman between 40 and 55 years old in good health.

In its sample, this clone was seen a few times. CDR3 sequence: CASSKQGQPGNTIYF. CDR3 nucleotides: TGTGCCAGCAGTAAACAGGGACAGCCTGGAAACACCATATATTTT. The chain employs TRBV6-6 and TRBJ1-3; 7 nucleotides agree with TRBD1. The CDR3 runs 15 residues. In germline, CDR1 is MNHNY, CDR2 SVGAGI (reference sequence). The V segment lost 5 bases and the J segment 2 bases; nucleotides outside the gene matches: 6.

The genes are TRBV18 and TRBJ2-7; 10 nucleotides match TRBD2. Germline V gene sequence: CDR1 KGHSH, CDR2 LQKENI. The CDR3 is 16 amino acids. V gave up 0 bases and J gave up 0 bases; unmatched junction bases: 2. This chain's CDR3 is CASSPPSGGSSYEQYF. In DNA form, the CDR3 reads TGTGCCAGCTCACCACCTAGCGGGGGGTCCTCCTACGAGCAGTACTTC.

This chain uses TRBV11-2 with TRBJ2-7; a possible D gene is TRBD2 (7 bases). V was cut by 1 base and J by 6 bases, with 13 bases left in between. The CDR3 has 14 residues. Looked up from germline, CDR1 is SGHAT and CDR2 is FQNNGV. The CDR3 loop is CASSLVGGQSEQYF. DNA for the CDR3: TGTGCCAGCAGCTTAGTGGGGGGGCAATCCGAGCAGTACTTC.

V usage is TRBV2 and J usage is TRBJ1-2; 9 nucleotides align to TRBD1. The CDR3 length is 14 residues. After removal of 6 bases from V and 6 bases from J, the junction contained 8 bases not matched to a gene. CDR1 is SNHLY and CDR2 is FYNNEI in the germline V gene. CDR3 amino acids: CASRGRDRVDGYTF. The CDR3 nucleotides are TGTGCCAGCAGAGGCCGGGACAGGGTCGATGGCTACACCTTC.

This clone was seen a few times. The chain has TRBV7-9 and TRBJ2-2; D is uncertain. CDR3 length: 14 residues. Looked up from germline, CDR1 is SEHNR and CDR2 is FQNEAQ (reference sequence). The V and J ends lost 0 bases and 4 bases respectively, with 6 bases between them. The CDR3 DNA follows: TGTGCCAGCAGCTTAGCCTTACTCACCGGGGAGCTGTTTTTT. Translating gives CASSLALLTGELFF.

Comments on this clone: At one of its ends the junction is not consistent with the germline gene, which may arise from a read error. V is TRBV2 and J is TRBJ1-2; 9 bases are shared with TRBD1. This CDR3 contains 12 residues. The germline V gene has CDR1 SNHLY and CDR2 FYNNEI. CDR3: CASSSGTGWFSF. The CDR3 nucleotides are TGTGCCAGCAGCTCCGGGACAGGGTGGTTTTCCTTC.

CDR3: CASSLFGFSLPGTGELFF. In DNA form, the CDR3 reads TGTGCCAGCAGCTTATTCGGGTTTTCCCTCCCGGGGACCGGGGAGCTGTTTTTT. V is TRBV7-2 and J is TRBJ2-2; D might be TRBD2 (5 bases). This CDR3 contains 18 residues. The germline CDR1 and CDR2 sequences are SGHTA and FQGNSA. The V end lost 2 bases, the J end lost 5 bases, and 21 bases lay between the germline ends.

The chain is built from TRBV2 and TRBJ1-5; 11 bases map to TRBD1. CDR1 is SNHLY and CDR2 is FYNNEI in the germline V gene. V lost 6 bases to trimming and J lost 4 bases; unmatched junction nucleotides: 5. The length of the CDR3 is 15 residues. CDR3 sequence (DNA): TGTGCCAGCAGAAAGGGACAGGGGGATAATCAGCCCCAGCATTTT. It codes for CASRKGQGDNQPQHF.

CDR3 sequence reads: CSVDRVQETQYF. The DNA for the CDR3 is TGCAGCGTTGACAGGGTCCAAGAGACCCAGTACTTC. This chain links TRBV29-1 with TRBJ2-5; D might be TRBD1 (5 bases). This CDR3 region has 12 residues. Deletions cut 3 bases from V and 1 base from J, with 6 bases between. Per the germline V gene, CDR1 is SQVTM and CDR2 is ANQGSEA.

The CDR3 coding sequence is TGTGCCAGCAGCCCCCCGAGCGGGCGACTCACAGATACGCAGTATTTT. Residues: CASSPPSGRLTDTQYF. The gene calls are TRBV13 and TRBJ2-3; a weak D match, TRBD2 (6 bases). The CDR3 length is 16 residues. Germline loops: CDR1 PRHDT, CDR2 FYEKMQ (reference sequence). V was clipped by 5 bases and J by 2 bases, with 17 bases between them.